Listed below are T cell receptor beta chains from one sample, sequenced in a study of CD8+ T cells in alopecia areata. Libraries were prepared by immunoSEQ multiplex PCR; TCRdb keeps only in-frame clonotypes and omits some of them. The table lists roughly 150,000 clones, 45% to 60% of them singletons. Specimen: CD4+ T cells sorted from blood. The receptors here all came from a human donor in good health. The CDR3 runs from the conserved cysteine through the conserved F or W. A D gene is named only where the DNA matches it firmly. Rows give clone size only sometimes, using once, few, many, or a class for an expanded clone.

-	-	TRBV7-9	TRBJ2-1	CASHWMSDEQFF	TGTGCCAGCCACTGGATGTCAGATGAGCAGTTCTTC
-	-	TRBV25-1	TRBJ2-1	CASSKGGSSYNEQFF	TGTGCCAGCAGTAAGGGCGGTAGCTCCTACAATGAGCAGTTCTTC
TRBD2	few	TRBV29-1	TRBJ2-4	CSVRTSGRVNIQYF	TGCAGCGTAAGAACTAGCGGGAGGGTGAACATTCAGTACTTC
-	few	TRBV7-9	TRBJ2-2	CASSLALQTGELFF	TGTGCCAGCAGCTTAGCTCTTCAAACCGGGGAGCTGTTTTTT
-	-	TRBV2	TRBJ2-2	CASSSGGHNTGELFF	TGTGCCAGCAGTTCCGGCGGACACAACACCGGGGAGCTGTTTTTT
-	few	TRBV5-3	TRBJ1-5	CARSFEPNQPQHF	TGTGCCAGAAGCTTCGAACCGAATCAGCCCCAGCATTTT
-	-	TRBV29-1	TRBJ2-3	CSGGGDTQYF	TGCAGCGGAGGAGGAGATACGCAGTATTTT
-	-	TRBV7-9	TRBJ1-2	CASSYDGYGYTF	TGTGCCAGCAGCTATGACGGCTATGGCTACACCTTC
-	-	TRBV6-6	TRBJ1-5	CASSYAPETNQPQHF	TGTGCCAGCAGTTACGCCCCCGAGACGAATCAGCCCCAGCATTTT
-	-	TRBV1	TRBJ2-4	CTSSRLAGAKNIQYF	TGCACCAGCAGCCGACTAGCGGGAGCCAAAAACATTCAGTACTTC
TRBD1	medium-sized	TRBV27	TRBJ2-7	CASTTSDRGYEQYF	TGTGCCAGCACGACATCGGACAGGGGGTACGAGCAGTACTTC
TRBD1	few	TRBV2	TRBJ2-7	CASHKGQGYEQYF	TGTGCCAGCCACAAGGGACAGGGCTACGAGCAGTACTTC
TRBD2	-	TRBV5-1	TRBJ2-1	CASSLVSGSSYNEQFF	TGCGCCAGCAGCTTGGTTAGCGGGAGTTCCTACAATGAGCAGTTCTTC
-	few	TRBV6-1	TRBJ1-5	CASRLGVNQPQHF	TGTGCCAGCAGACTGGGGGTTAATCAGCCCCAGCATTTT
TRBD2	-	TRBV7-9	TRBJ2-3	CASSVGASGSRTDTQYF	TGTGCCAGCAGCGTCGGGGCTAGCGGTTCTCGCACAGATACGCAGTATTTT
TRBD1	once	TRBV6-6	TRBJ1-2	CASSQGQRSGYTF	TGTGCCAGCAGCCAGGGACAGAGGAGCGGCTACACCTTC
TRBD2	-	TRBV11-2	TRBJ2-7	CASRELAGSSYEQYF	TGTGCCAGCAGGGAGCTAGCGGGGAGCTCCTACGAGCAGTACTTC
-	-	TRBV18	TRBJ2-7	CASSPRRQTSWEQYF	TGTGCCAGCTCACCAAGGAGACAGACTAGTTGGGAGCAGTACTTC
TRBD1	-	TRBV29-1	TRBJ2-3	CSVEGLSAGGSSGTDTQYF	TGCAGCGTTGAAGGTTTGTCGGCAGGGGGCTCCTCTGGCACAGATACGCAGTATTTT
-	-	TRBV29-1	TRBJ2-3	CSALDSLVTDTQYF	TGCAGCGCCTTGGACAGTCTGGTGACAGATACGCAGTATTTT
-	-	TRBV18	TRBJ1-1	CASSPLGGPMNTEAFF	TGTGCCAGCTCACCATTAGGAGGGCCTATGAACACTGAAGCTTTCTTT
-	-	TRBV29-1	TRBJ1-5	CSAVDGNQPQHF	TGCAGCGCGGTTGATGGCAATCAGCCCCAGCATTTT
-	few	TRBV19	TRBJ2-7	CASSPNFYEQYF	TGTGCCAGTAGTCCAAACTTCTACGAGCAGTACTTC
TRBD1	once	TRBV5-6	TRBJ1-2	CASSTFTGDTNYGYTF	TGTGCCAGCAGCACGTTCACAGGGGACACTAACTATGGCTACACCTTC
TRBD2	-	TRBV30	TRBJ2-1	CAWRGLAGLSSYNEQFF	TGTGCCTGGAGGGGACTAGCGGGCCTGAGCTCCTACAATGAGCAGTTCTTC
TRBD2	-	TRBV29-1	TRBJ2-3	CSVVGAGGLNPGQYF	TGCAGCGTTGTTGGAGCGGGAGGCCTAAATCCCGGGCAGTATTTT
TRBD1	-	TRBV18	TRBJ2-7	CASSQGAGLGEQYF	TGTGCCAGCTCGCAGGGGGCCGGTTTGGGGGAGCAGTACTTC
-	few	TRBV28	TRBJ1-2	CASSFSPGYGYTF	TGTGCCAGCAGTTTCTCCCCGGGTTATGGCTACACCTTC
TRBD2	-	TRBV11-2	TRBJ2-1	CASSLGSSGNNEQFF	TGTGCCAGCAGTCTGGGTTCTAGCGGGAACAATGAGCAGTTCTTC
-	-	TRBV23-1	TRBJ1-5	CASSHGEPQHF	TGCGCCAGCAGTCACGGGGAGCCCCAGCATTTT
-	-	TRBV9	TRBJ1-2	CASSVGKAGYTF	TGTGCCAGCAGCGTAGGCAAGGCTGGCTACACCTTC
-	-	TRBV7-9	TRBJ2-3	CASSGGVRRYF	TGTGCCAGCAGCGGTGGGGTCCGTCGGTATTTT
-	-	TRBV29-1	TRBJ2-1	CSVESLNEQFF	TGCAGCGTTGAGAGTCTAAATGAGCAGTTCTTC
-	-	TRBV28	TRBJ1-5	CASSPPTRTQHF	TGTGCCAGCAGTCCCCCCACAAGGACCCAGCATTTT
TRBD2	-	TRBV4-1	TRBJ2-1	CASSQLIRLAGVAEQFF	TGCGCCAGCAGCCAACTAATCCGACTAGCGGGAGTGGCTGAGCAGTTCTTC
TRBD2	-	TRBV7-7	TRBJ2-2	CASSGSGGTNTGELFF	TGTGCCAGCAGCGGATCGGGGGGGACGAACACCGGGGAGCTGTTTTTT
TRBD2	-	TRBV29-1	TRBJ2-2	CSVLLARNTGELFF	TGCAGCGTTTTACTAGCGAGAAACACCGGGGAGCTGTTTTTT
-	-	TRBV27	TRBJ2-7	CASSSGTKYEQYF	TGTGCCAGCAGTTCTGGGACCAAGTACGAGCAGTACTTC
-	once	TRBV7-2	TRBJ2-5	CASSLVGGETQYF	TGTGCCAGCAGCTTAGTCGGGGGCGAGACCCAGTACTTC
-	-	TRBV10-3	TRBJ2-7	CAIRVLSSYEQYF	TGTGCCATCAGGGTCCTATCCTCCTACGAGCAGTACTTC
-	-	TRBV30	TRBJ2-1	CAWSSPLGGAERLYNEQFF	TGTGCCTGGAGTTCCCCACTGGGTGGGGCGGAGCGACTTTACAATGAGCAGTTCTTC
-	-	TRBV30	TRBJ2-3	CAWSVPGTDTQYF	TGTGCCTGGAGTGTCCCCGGCACAGATACGCAGTATTTT
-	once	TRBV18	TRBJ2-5	CASSPGLEETQYF	TGTGCCAGCTCACCAGGGTTGGAGGAGACCCAGTACTTC
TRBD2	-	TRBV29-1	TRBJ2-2	CSARTGGTGELFF	TGCAGCGCCCGAACGGGGGGGACCGGGGAGCTGTTTTTT
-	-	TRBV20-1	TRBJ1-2	CSARAGRNTF	TGCAGTGCTAGAGCAGGGAGAAACACCTTC
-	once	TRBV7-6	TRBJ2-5	CASSLGGGETQYF	TGTGCCAGCAGCTTAGGAGGAGGAGAGACCCAGTACTTC
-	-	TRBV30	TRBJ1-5	CAWSPGTNQPQHF	TGTGCCTGGAGCCCGGGGACCAATCAGCCCCAGCATTTT
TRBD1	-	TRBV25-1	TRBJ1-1	CASSPGQTPNTEAFF	TGTGCCAGCAGCCCGGGACAGACGCCTAACACTGAAGCTTTCTTT
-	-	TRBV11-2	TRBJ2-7	CASSLGSEAGQHF	TGTGCCAGCAGCTTAGGCTCCGAAGCAGGGCAACACTTC
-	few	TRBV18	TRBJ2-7	CASSKGSLSYEQYF	TGTGCCAGCTCAAAGGGTTCCCTTTCCTACGAGCAGTACTTC
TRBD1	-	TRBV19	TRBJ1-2	CASSATGIDGYTF	TGTGCCAGTAGTGCGACAGGGATCGATGGCTACACCTTC